The rows below give T cell receptor beta chains drawn from one sample of a study of T-cell memory formation after mild COVID-19. TCRdb re-called the 5' RACE reads with MiXCR, one entry per CDR3 protein. The sample includes under 650,000 distinct CDR3 sequences, 18% of them seen just once. Material for sequencing was PBMCs or a T cell subset sorted from them (not recorded which). All receptors derive from an adult woman who had mild COVID-19 (a few samples of this study predate the infection). Cell type and time point are not known. Both conserved end residues are part of each CDR3. D genes are given only for firm matches. For some rows the clone size is stated as once, few or many, or as a class when expanded; others skip it.

V gene	clone size	J gene	D gene	CDR3 protein	CDR3 DNA
TRBV11-1	.	TRBJ2-3	.	CASSLIPAGATDTQYF	TGTGCCAGCAGCTTAATCCCGGCGGGGGCCACAGATACGCAGTATTTT
TRBV4-1	few	TRBJ2-7	.	CASSQEWDIHEQYF	TGCGCCAGCAGCCAAGAGTGGGACATACACGAGCAGTACTTC
TRBV5-1	few	TRBJ1-6	.	CASSLVADDSPLHF	TGCGCCAGCAGCTTGGTGGCCGATGATTCACCCCTCCACTTT
TRBV5-1	.	TRBJ1-5	TRBD1	CASSLGTGTQPQHF	TGCGCCAGCAGCTTGGGGACAGGGACTCAGCCCCAGCATTTT
TRBV6-1	.	TRBJ1-2	.	CASSDRQGYGYTF	TGTGCCAGCAGTGATCGTCAGGGCTATGGCTACACCTTC
TRBV5-6	few	TRBJ2-2	.	CASSLRDRGGELFF	TGTGCCAGCAGCTTGAGGGATAGGGGCGGGGAGCTGTTTTTT
TRBV4-3	.	TRBJ2-5	TRBD2	CASSLRLATQETQYF	TGCGCCAGCAGCCTGCGACTAGCGACCCAAGAGACCCAGTACTTC
TRBV5-1	few	TRBJ1-1	.	CASSPGGRDTEAFF	TGCGCCAGCAGCCCCGGGGGGCGGGACACTGAAGCTTTCTTT
TRBV7-9	few	TRBJ2-3	.	CASSITPRDTQYF	TGTGCCAGCAGTATAACCCCGCGGGATACGCAGTATTTT
TRBV5-1	.	TRBJ2-2	.	CASSSDSGSTGELFF	TGCGCCAGCAGCTCCGACTCAGGGTCCACCGGGGAGCTGTTTTTT
TRBV20-1	few	TRBJ2-3	TRBD2	CSAFSGTTDTQYF	TGCAGTGCTTTTAGCGGGACCACAGATACGCAGTATTTT
TRBV27	.	TRBJ1-6	.	CASSLNPPTGLSPLHF	TGTGCCAGCAGTTTAAACCCACCGACAGGACTCTCACCCCTCCACTTT
TRBV24-1	few	TRBJ2-1	TRBD2	CATGLAGGNEQFF	TGTGCCACTGGACTAGCGGGAGGAAATGAGCAGTTCTTC
TRBV6-2/TRBV6-3	.	TRBJ2-7	.	CASSFLGSYEQYF	TGTGCCAGCAGTTTTTTAGGTTCCTACGAGCAGTACTTC
TRBV12-3/TRBV12-4	few	TRBJ1-1	.	CASSLGPGTDSTEAFF	TGTGCCAGCAGTTTAGGCCCGGGCACGGATTCGACTGAAGCTTTCTTT
TRBV27	few	TRBJ2-5	TRBD1	CASGSGTGRTFGVETQYF	TGTGCCAGCGGATCCGGGACAGGGAGGACGTTCGGTGTAGAGACCCAGTACTTC
TRBV10-3	.	TRBJ2-7	TRBD1	CAISDPGTGPNYEQYF	TGTGCCATCAGTGATCCCGGGACAGGGCCTAACTACGAGCAGTACTTC
TRBV6-5	.	TRBJ2-4	.	CASSYSGQQKNIQYF	TGTGCCAGCAGTTACTCGGGGCAGCAGAAAAACATTCAGTACTTC
TRBV5-4	.	TRBJ2-7	.	CASSFAYRVEQYF	TGTGCCAGCAGCTTTGCGTACCGGGTCGAGCAGTACTTC
TRBV9	.	TRBJ2-7	TRBD1	CASSVGSGGGYEQYF	TGTGCCAGCAGCGTAGGGTCAGGGGGCGGCTACGAGCAGTACTTC
TRBV7-9	few	TRBJ1-4	.	CASSRAVARTNEKLFF	TGTGCCAGCAGCCGGGCCGTCGCTCGCACTAATGAAAAACTGTTTTTT
TRBV12-3/TRBV12-4	.	TRBJ2-4	TRBD1	CASSLPWTGRAKNIQYF	TGTGCCAGCAGTCTACCCTGGACAGGGAGAGCCAAAAACATTCAGTACTTC
TRBV6-1	few	TRBJ1-1	TRBD1	CASSTGQRGTEAFF	TGTGCCAGCAGCACGGGACAGAGGGGGACTGAAGCTTTCTTT
TRBV7-2	.	TRBJ2-7	.	CASGRHNEQYF	TGTGCCAGCGGGAGACACAACGAGCAGTACTTC
TRBV6-2/TRBV6-3	.	TRBJ2-3	.	CASSYRESTDTQYF	TGTGCCAGCAGTTACAGGGAAAGCACAGATACGCAGTATTTT
TRBV5-1	.	TRBJ1-1	TRBD1	CASSLEGQGAGMGYF	TGCGCCAGCAGCTTGGAGGGACAGGGGGCCGGGATGGGATACTTT
TRBV5-1	many	TRBJ2-2	.	CASSLAGYTGELFF	TGCGCCAGCAGCTTGGCGGGGTACACCGGGGAGCTGTTTTTT
TRBV7-9	.	TRBJ2-1	TRBD2	CASSFSGGGNNEQFF	TGTGCCAGCAGCTTCTCTGGCGGGGGAAACAATGAGCAGTTCTTC
TRBV6-2/TRBV6-3	.	TRBJ2-7	TRBD2	CASRVAGNEQYF	TGTGCCAGCAGGGTAGCGGGCAACGAGCAGTACTTC
TRBV20-1	.	TRBJ1-5	TRBD1	CSAGTGGNQPQHF	TGCAGTGCAGGGACAGGGGGTAACCAGCCCCAGCATTTT
TRBV15	.	TRBJ2-7	TRBD2	CATSRLAGGTYEQYF	TGTGCCACCAGCAGACTAGCGGGGGGCACCTACGAGCAGTACTTC
TRBV3-1	.	TRBJ2-7	.	CASTLKGARNNEQYF	TGTGCCAGCACCCTGAAAGGTGCCCGAAACAACGAGCAGTACTTC
TRBV27	few	TRBJ2-7	TRBD1	CASRVQGGYEQYF	TGTGCCAGCAGGGTACAGGGGGGCTACGAGCAGTACTTC
TRBV10-3	many	TRBJ2-7	TRBD1	CAISARTGIYEQYF	TGTGCCATCAGTGCTCGGACAGGGATCTACGAGCAGTACTTC
TRBV6-1	.	TRBJ1-2	.	CASSDLSWGTDYGYTF	TGTGCCAGCAGTGATTTGTCCTGGGGTACAGACTATGGCTACACCTTC
TRBV6-2/TRBV6-3	few	TRBJ2-3	.	CASSYSGQLTDTQYF	TGTGCCAGCAGTTACTCGGGGCAGCTCACAGATACGCAGTATTTT
TRBV11-1	.	TRBJ2-3	TRBD2	CASSPRTSGIYRTDTQYF	TGTGCCAGCAGCCCTCGGACTAGCGGGATATATAGGACAGATACGCAGTATTTT
TRBV15	.	TRBJ2-5	TRBD2	CATSPSGRSETQYF	TGTGCCACCAGCCCGAGCGGGAGGTCGGAGACCCAGTACTTC